This T cell receptor (beta chain) came from a study of T cell repertoires in cytomegalovirus infection. Study overall: It was the public TCR beta signatures that indicated both CMV infection and matching HLA type.

The V and J ends lost 5 bases and 2 bases respectively, with 13 bases between them. The CDR3 is made up of 14 amino acids. The germline gives CDR1 SGHDT, CDR2 YYEEEE. TCRdb reanalysed the reads using MiXCR and keeps one entry per CDR3 protein. The table lists 350,000 to 450,000 distinct CDR3 sequences, 15% to 20% of them singletons. Worth noting for this clonotype: Its target is not known.

Regarding the study as a whole: Individuals carrying CMV plus the relevant HLA were identified by cumulative frequency of public TCR beta families. CMV-specific HLA-C-restricted TCR beta clonotypes dominated the ex vivo response.

This clonotype was sampled from a human donor in good health (CMV status not recorded). Some clones in this sample may be carry-over from other donors' samples. This chain uses TRBV5-6 with TRBJ2-5, with D perhaps matching TRBD1 or TRBD2 (5 bases each). The sample taken for sequencing was PBMCs. The CDR3 region is CASSYGAMQETQYF. The CDR3 DNA sequence: TGTGCCAGCAGTTACGGGGCTATGCAAGAGACCCAGTACTTC.